Listed below are T cell receptor beta chains from one sample, sequenced in a study of blood T cell repertoires in COVID-19. Profiling relied on immunoSEQ multiplex PCR, and the TCRdb table lists in-frame clones only, not all of them. The sample shows about 210,000 clones, less than 90% of them seen only once. The sample was peripheral blood. The source is a woman aged 70-85 years with acute or convalescent COVID-19. Each CDR3 is given without its conserved first and last residue.

len | v_gene | CDR3aa
14 | TRBV7-9 | ASTPFTSGRGGEQF
12 | TRBV28 | ASSSGRESYEQY
14 | TRBV5-1 | ASSLGQTGTHYEQY
10 | TRBV28 | ASSTSNTEAF
12 | TRBV10-3 | AISNRDRANEQF
15 | TRBV5-1 | ASSLTGQGGSKNIQY
13 | TRBV7-9 | ASSLQDRGFEKLF
13 | TRBV7-8 | ASSPGQGANYGYT
12 | TRBV24-1 | ATSDRLRSNEQF
12 | TRBV7-6 | ASSQGLAGAEQY
13 | TRBV15 | ATSRDRGGGETQY
13 | TRBV19 | ASSAKGTRLGELF
11 | TRBV2 | ASNLDRTAEAF
14 | TRBV15 | ATSTLTRDSTYEQY
14 | TRBV7-2 | ASSLVSGTSYNEQF
14 | TRBV11-2 | ASSLSVEFLNTEAF
12 | TRBV18 | ASSVRGGDTEAF
12 | TRBV7-2 | ASSFSDRGYEQY
12 | TRBV15 | ATSRDQITGELF
14 | TRBV4-1 | ASSHPTNRDNSPLH
14 | TRBV10-1 | ASSESESSGADTQY
15 | TRBV7-8 | ASSLNRGPFGDYGYT
10 | TRBV2 | ASSPTGREAF
12 | TRBV18 | ASSPGTGNQPQH
12 | TRBV29-1 | SARGHQLDNEQF
15 | TRBV3-1/TRBV3-2 | ASSPGRDRYLNQPQH
15 | TRBV27 | ASSPRTSGRVTDTQY
17 | TRBV5-1 | ASSFRAFRTDRLGTEAF
11 | TRBV6-2/TRBV6-3 | ASSVPGLGRQY
13 | TRBV19 | ASSARDRGSEEQY
13 | TRBV5-4 | ASSLEPGGGDEQF
13 | TRBV28 | ASSGGTGELDPLH
12 | TRBV4-1 | ASSQAGVDNEQF
12 | TRBV12-5 | ASGLSPGYNEQF
12 | TRBV7-9 | ASSLEVDRGPQH
13 | TRBV15 | ATSSLLKQANEQY
11 | TRBV6-5 | ASTRQGFTEAF
11 | TRBV9 | ASSGQANTEAF
11 | TRBV6-5 | ASGGQSVTEAF
11 | TRBV7-3 | ASSARYTDTQY
11 | TRBV5-5 | ASRSPGRDTIY
11 | TRBV12-3/TRBV12-4 | ASSGQVGLSYT
11 | TRBV5-5 | ASSLVGSGGYT
13 | TRBV19 | ASSTSGGLTGELF
14 | TRBV6-6 | ASSYFLAGETGELF
13 | TRBV24-1 | ATSDLRGSQETQY
11 | TRBV9 | ASSVSLTGELF
13 | TRBV14 | ASSPLGQKTGELF
12 | TRBV6-6 | ASSGLREGAEAF
12 | TRBV9 | ASRGDRAPNEQF
12 | TRBV19 | ASSVRQSSYEQY
10 | TRBV2 | ASRQDNSPLH
13 | TRBV4-1 | ASSQDAGRQETQY